The text below deals with one T cell receptor (beta chain). The antigen remains unidentified. The study ran the assay at deep level. Clones were read by immunoSEQ multiplex PCR, and TCRdb kept only the in-frame ones, dropping some. The sample includes about 980,000 clones, approximately 80% of them seen just once. The data were obtained in a study of shared clonotypes between healthy human individuals. Germline-derived CDR1 and CDR2 are SNHLY and FYNNEI. The CDR3 spans 13 residues. V gave up 7 bases and J gave up 7 bases, with 13 bases separating them. The study, taken as a whole, reports: Sampling was confined to blood; repertoires within tissues likely differ.

The sample taken for sequencing was memory CD4+ T cells sorted from blood. Specified subset: CD45RA-negative fraction. The V call is TRBV2, the J call TRBJ2-2; D is undetermined. The TCR was taken from a young man in good health. CDR3 nucleotides: TGTGCCAGCACCCGGGCTTTTAACGGGGAGCTGTTTTTT. It codes for CASTRAFNGELFF.